The T cell receptor beta chain described here comes from a study of OX40 agonist ivuxolimab in advanced cancers. Study details: Patients with prior anti-PD-1, anti-PD-L1 or anti-CTLA-4 therapy were eligible; less than 50% had some. Of the patients, three showed partial responses, one with hepatocellular carcinoma and two with cutaneous melanoma. Broader study findings: Nonresponders included some who also had low normalized T-cell clonal expansion.

Comments on this clone: Its antigen remains unidentified.

Autoimmune disease history or systemic immunosuppression excluded patients. Assay: immunoSEQ multiplex PCR; the TCRdb copy retains only in-frame clones and omits some. The sample includes approximately 13,000 clones, around 70% of them seen just once. V gave up 4 bases and J gave up 2 bases; unmatched junction bases: 3. This CDR3 contains 14 residues. Germline V gene sequence: CDR1 SGHKS, CDR2 YYEKEE (reference sequence). The source of this sequence is an adult with an advanced solid tumor such as melanoma, head and neck, liver or kidney cancer. The source was CD4+ or CD8+ T cells sorted from blood, collected in a trial of the OX40 agonist ivuxolimab. The chain employs TRBV5-5 and TRBJ2-3; 8 bases fit TRBD2. CDR3 sequence reads: CASSEAGVTDTQYF. The CDR3, as DNA: TGTGCCAGCAGCGAAGCGGGAGTCACAGATACGCAGTATTTT.